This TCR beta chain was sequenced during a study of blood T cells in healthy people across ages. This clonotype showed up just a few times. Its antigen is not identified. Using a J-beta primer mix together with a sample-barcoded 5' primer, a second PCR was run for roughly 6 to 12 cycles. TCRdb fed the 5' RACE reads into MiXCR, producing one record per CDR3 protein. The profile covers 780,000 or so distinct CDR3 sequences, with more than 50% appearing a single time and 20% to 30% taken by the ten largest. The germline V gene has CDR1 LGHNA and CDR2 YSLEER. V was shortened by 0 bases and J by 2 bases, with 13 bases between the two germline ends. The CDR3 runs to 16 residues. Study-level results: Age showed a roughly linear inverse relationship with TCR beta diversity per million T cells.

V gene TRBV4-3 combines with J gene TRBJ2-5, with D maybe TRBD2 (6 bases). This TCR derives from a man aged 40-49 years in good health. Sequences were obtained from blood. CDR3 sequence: CASSQDGGGGQETQYF. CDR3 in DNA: TGCGCCAGCAGCCAAGATGGGGGAGGTGGGCAAGAGACCCAGTACTTC.